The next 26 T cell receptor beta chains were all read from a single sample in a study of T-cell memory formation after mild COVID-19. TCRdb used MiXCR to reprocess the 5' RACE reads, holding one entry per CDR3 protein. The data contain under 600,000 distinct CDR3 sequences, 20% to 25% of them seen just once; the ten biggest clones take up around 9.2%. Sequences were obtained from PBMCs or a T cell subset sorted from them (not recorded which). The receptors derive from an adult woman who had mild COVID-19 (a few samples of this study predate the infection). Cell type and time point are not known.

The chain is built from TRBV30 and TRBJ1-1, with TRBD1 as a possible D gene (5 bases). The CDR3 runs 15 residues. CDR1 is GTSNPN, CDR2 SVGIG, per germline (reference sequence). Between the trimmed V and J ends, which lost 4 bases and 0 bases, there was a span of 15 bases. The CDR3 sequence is CAWKPQTVLNTEAFF. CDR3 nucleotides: TGTGCCTGGAAACCCCAGACAGTTTTGAACACTGAAGCTTTCTTT.

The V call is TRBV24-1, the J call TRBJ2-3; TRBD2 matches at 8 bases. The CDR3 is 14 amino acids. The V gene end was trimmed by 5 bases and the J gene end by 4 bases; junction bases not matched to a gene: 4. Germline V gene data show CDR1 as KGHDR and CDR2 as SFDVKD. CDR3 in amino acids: CATSGGRPADTQYF. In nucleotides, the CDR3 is TGTGCCACCAGTGGCGGGAGGCCCGCAGATACGCAGTATTTT.

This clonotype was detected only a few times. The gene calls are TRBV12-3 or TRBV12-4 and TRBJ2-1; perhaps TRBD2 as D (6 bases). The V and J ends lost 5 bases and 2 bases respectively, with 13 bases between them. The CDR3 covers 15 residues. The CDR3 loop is CASSRREPAYNEQFF. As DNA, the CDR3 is TGTGCCAGCAGTAGACGGGAGCCGGCCTACAATGAGCAGTTCTTC.

As DNA, the CDR3 is TGTGCCAGCAGTGACGGTCCCGGGACAGTGCAAGAGACCCAGTACTTC. This translates into CASSDGPGTVQETQYF. The V gene is TRBV12-3 or TRBV12-4, the J gene TRBJ2-5, with 7 bases identical to TRBD1. There are 16 residues in the CDR3. Unmatched junction bases numbered 11, after V lost 5 bases and J lost 2 bases.

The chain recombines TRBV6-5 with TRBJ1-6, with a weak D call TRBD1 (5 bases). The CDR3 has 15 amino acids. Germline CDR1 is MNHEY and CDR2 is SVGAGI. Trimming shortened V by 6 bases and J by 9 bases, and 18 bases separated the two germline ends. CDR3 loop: CASRRAIREASPLHF. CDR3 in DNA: TGTGCCAGCAGAAGGGCGATCAGGGAGGCTTCACCCCTCCACTTT.

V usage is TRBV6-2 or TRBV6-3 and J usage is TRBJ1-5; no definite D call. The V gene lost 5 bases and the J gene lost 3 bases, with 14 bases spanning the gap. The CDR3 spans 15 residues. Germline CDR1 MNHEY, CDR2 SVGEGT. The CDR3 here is CASSRTGMSNQPQHF. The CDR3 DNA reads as TGTGCCAGCAGTCGCACCGGGATGTCCAATCAGCCCCAGCATTTT.

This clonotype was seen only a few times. The CDR3 protein is CATSDRGDIQYF. The CDR3 coding sequence is TGTGCCACCAGCGACAGGGGGGACATTCAGTACTTC. The chain couples TRBV24-1 to TRBJ2-4, with 9 bases aligning to TRBD1. Germline-derived CDR1 and CDR2 are KGHDR and SFDVKD. This CDR3 is 12 amino acids long. V was pared by 7 bases and J by 8 bases, with 2 bases of the junction left unmatched.

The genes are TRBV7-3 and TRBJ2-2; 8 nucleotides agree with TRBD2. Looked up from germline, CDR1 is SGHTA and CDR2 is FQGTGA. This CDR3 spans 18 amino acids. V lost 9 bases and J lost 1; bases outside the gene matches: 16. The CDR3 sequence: CASPPPPAGGVNTGELFF. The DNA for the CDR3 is TGTGCCAGTCCGCCCCCTCCCGCCGGGGGGGTGAACACCGGGGAGCTGTTTTTT.

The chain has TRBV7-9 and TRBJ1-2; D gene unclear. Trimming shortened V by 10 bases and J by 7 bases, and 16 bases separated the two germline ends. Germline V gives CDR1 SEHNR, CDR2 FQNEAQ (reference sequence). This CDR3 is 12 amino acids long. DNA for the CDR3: TGTGCCACCTCGGGCAGGCTCACTGGCTACACCTTC. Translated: CATSGRLTGYTF.

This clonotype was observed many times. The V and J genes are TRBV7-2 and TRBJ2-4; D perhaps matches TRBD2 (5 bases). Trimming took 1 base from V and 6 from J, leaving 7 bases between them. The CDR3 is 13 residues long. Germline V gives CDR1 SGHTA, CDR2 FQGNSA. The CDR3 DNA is TGTGCCAGCAGCTTAGGCGGGTTAAACATTCAGTACTTC. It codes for CASSLGGLNIQYF.

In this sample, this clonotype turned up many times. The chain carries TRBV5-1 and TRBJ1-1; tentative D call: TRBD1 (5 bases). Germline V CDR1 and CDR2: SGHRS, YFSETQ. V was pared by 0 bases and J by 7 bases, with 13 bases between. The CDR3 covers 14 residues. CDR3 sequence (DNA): TGCGCCAGCAGCTTGGAATGGGGGTGGAATGAAGCTTTCTTT. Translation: CASSLEWGWNEAFF.

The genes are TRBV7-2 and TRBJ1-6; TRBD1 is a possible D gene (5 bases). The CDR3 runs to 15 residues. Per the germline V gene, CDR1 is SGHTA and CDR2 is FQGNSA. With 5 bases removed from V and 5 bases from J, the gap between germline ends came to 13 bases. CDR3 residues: CASSRDAGNNSPLHF. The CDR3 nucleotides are TGTGCCAGCAGCCGCGATGCAGGGAATAATTCACCCCTCCACTTT.

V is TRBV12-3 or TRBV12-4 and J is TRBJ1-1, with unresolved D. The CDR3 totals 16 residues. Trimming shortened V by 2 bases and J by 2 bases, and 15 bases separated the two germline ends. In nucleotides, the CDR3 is TGTGCCAGCAGTTTACTCCCACAGAGGCAAAACACTGAAGCTTTCTTT. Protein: CASSLLPQRQNTEAFF.

CDR3 DNA: TGTGCCACCAGCAAAACCGTCTCGGGCGCGGGGGAGCAGTACTTC. The encoded protein is CATSKTVSGAGEQYF. This sequence joins TRBV15 and TRBJ2-7; a weak D match, TRBD2 (6 bases). CDR1 and CDR2 from the germline V gene are LNHNV and YYDKDF (reference sequence). The CDR3 is 15 amino acids. Trimming took off 4 bases at V and 7 bases at J, with 20 bases between the two ends. The whole variable domain, remainder taken from reference TRBV15 and TRBJ2-7, is DAMVIQNPRYQVTQFGKPVTLSCSQTLNHNVMYWYQQKSSQAPKLLFHYYDKDFNNEADTPDNFQSRRPNTSFCFLDIRSPGLGDTAMYLCATSKTVSGAGEQYFGPGTRLTVT.

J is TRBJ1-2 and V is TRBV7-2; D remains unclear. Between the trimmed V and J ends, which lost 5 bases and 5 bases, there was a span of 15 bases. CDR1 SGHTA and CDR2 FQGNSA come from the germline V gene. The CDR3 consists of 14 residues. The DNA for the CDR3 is TGTGCCAGCAGCCCTGGACCGGAGACTTATGGCTACACCTTC. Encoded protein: CASSPGPETYGYTF.

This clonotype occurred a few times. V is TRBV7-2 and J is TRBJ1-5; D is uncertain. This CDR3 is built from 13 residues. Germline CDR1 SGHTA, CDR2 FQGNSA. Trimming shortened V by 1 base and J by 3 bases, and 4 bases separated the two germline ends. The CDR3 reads CASSLDDNQPQHF. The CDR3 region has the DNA TGTGCCAGCAGCTTAGATGACAATCAGCCCCAGCATTTT.

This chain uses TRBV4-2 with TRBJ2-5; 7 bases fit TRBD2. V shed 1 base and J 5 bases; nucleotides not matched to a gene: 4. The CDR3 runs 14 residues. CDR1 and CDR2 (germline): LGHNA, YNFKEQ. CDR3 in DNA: TGTGCCAGCAGCCAAGGGGAGGGGCCGGAGACCCAGTACTTC. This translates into CASSQGEGPETQYF.

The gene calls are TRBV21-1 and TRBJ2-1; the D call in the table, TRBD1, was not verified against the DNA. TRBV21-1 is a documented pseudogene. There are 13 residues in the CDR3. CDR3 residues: CASSKGTGGEQFF. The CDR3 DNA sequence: TGTGCCAGCAGCAAAGGGACAGGGGGTGAGCAGTTCTTC.

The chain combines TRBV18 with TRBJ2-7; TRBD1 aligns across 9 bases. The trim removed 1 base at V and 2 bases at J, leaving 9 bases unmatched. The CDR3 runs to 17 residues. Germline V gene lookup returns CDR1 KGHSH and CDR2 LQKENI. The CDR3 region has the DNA TGTGCCAGCTCACCACAGGGGACCCGGACAGGGGCCTACGAGCAGTACTTC. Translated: CASSPQGTRTGAYEQYF. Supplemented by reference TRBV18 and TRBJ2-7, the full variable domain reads NAGVMQNPRHLVRRRGQEARLRCSPMKGHSHVYWYRQLPEEGLKFMVYLQKENIIDESGMPKERFSAEFPKEGPSILRIQQVVRGDSAAYFCASSPQGTRTGAYEQYFGPGTRLTVT.

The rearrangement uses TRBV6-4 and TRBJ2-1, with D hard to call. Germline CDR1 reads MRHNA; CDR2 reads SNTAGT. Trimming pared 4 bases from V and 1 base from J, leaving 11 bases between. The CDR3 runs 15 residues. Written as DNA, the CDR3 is TGTGCCAGCAGTGCCGGGCCACGGTCCTACAATGAGCAGTTCTTC. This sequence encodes CASSAGPRSYNEQFF.

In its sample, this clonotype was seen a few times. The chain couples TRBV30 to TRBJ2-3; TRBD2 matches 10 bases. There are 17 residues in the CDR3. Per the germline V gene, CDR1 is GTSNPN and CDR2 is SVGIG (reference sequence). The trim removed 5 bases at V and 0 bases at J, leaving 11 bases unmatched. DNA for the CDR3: TGTGCCTGGGGCTTGTATAGCGGGGGGACTAGCACAGATACGCAGTATTTT. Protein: CAWGLYSGGTSTDTQYF.

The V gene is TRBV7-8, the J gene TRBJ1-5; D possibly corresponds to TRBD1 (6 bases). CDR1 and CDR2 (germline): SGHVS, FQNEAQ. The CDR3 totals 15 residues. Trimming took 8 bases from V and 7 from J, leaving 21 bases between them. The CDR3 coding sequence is TGTGCCAGCCAAACCCCACAGGGCTCAGAGCAGCCCCAGCATTTT. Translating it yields CASQTPQGSEQPQHF.

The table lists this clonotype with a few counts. For the CDR3, the DNA is TGTGCCAGCAGCGCGACTAGCGGGAGTGCCGGGGAGCTGTTTTTT. Translating it yields CASSATSGSAGELFF. This sequence joins TRBV9 and TRBJ2-2, with TRBD2 matching 12 bases. Germline CDR1 is SGDLS and CDR2 is YYNGEE. V trimming: 3 bases; J trimming: 6 bases; junction bases outside the gene matches: 3. This CDR3 contains 15 residues.

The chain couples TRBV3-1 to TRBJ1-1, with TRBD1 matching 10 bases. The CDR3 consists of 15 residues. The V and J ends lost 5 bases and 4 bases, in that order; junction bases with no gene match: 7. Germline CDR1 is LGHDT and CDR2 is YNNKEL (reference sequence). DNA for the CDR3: TGTGCCAGCAGCACCGGGACAGGGGCCCTCACTGAAGCTTTCTTT. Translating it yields CASSTGTGALTEAFF.

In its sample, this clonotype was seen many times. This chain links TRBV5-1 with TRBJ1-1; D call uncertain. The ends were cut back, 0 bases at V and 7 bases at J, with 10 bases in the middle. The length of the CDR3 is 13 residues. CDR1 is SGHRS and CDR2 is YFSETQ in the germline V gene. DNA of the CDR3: TGCGCCAGCAGCTTGGGAAGTACGGGTGAAGCTTTCTTT. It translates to CASSLGSTGEAFF.

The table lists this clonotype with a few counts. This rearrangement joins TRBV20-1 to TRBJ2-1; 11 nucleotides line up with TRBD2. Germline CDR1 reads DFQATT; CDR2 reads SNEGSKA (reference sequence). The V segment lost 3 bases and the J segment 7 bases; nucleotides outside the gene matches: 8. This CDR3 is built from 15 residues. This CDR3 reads CSARLPSGRQNEQFF. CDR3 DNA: TGCAGTGCTAGGCTACCTAGCGGGAGGCAGAATGAGCAGTTCTTC.